This T cell receptor (beta chain) was retrieved from a study of response to subunit inactivated influenza vaccine. The study's findings and limits: Few additional T cells are recruited per seasonal influenza vaccination, authors suggested.

TCRdb called the RT-PCR reads again in MiXCR, with one record for every CDR3 protein. Of 250,000 to 350,000 distinct CDR3 sequences listed, about 20% were seen once; the top ten hold approximately 10%. This clonotype has just a few counts. Its antigen is unidentified. Sequenced material: PBMCs from blood, taken about 20 months after vaccination. The sequence derives from a man between 50 and 69 years old who received an inactivated influenza vaccine.

The CDR3 sequence: CASSLGGHGPGQPQHF. The CDR3 DNA reads as TGTGCCAGCAGCTTAGGAGGACACGGGCCGGGTCAGCCCCAGCATTTT. V usage is TRBV7-2 and J usage is TRBJ1-5, with D perhaps matching TRBD1 (5 bases). The ends were cut back, 1 base at V and 6 bases at J, with 16 bases in the middle. The germline CDR1 and CDR2 sequences are SGHTA and FQGNSA. The CDR3 runs to 16 residues. The full variable domain, with the rest looked up from reference TRBV7-2 and TRBJ1-5, is GAGVSQSPSNKVTEKGKDVELRCDPISGHTALYWYRQSLGQGLEFLIYFQGNSAPDKSGLPSDRFSAERTGGSVSTLTIQRTQQEDSAVYLCASSLGGHGPGQPQHFGDGTRLSIL.